This is a list of T cell receptor beta chains from one sample in a study of T cells in tuberculosis. Profiling relied on immunoSEQ multiplex PCR, and the TCRdb table lists in-frame clones only, not all of them. The repertoire holds 26,000 or so clones, with around 90% as singletons. What was sequenced was PBMCs. These TCRs come from a donor aged 10 to 29 with latent tuberculosis or without tuberculosis infection. Each CDR3 is given with its conserved first and last residue. The D gene is left open where the match is weak. Part of the rows lack a size; the others show once, few, many or a class for expanded clones.

CDR3 | DNA | length | V | size | D | J
CASSPRGPGANVLTF | TGTGCCAGCAGCCCCAGGGGGCCAGGGGCCAACGTCCTGACTTTC | 15 | TRBV9 | NA | TRBD1 | TRBJ2-6
CASSQDLQSAYGYTF | TGCGCCAGCAGCCAAGATTTACAGTCCGCCTATGGCTACACCTTC | 15 | TRBV4-3 | NA | NA | TRBJ1-2
CASSIRDRGQGPLHF | TGTGCCAGTAGTATCAGAGACAGGGGTCAGGGACCCCTCCACTTT | 15 | TRBV19 | NA | TRBD1 | TRBJ1-6
CASSQGDQPQHF | TGTGCCAGCAGCCAGGGCGATCAGCCCCAGCATTTT | 12 | TRBV6-1 | medium-sized | NA | TRBJ1-5
CASLHRRLVYGYTF | TGTGCCAGCCTCCACCGCCGACTCGTCTATGGCTACACCTTC | 14 | TRBV6-1 | few | NA | TRBJ1-2
CASSTLVGGAQYF | TGTGCCAGCAGCACCCTTGTGGGGGGAGCGCAGTATTTT | 13 | TRBV11-2 | NA | NA | TRBJ2-3
CASSLALNGYEQYF | TGCGCCAGCAGCTTGGCCCTGAACGGCTACGAGCAGTACTTC | 14 | TRBV5-1 | NA | NA | TRBJ2-7
CASSFNRGTDTQYF | TGTGCCAGCAGCTTTAACAGGGGTACAGATACGCAGTATTTT | 14 | TRBV5-5 | once | TRBD1 | TRBJ2-3
CASSTGQGSYEQYF | TGTGCCAGCAGCACAGGACAGGGGTCCTACGAGCAGTACTTC | 14 | TRBV5-8 | once | TRBD1 | TRBJ2-7
CASSPRTGSAQETQYF | TGTGCCAGCAGCCCCCGGACAGGGTCAGCTCAAGAGACCCAGTACTTC | 16 | TRBV9 | NA | TRBD1 | TRBJ2-5
CASSATGGSTDTQYF | TGTGCCAGCAGCGCTACGGGGGGAAGCACAGATACGCAGTATTTT | 15 | TRBV6-4 | NA | TRBD2 | TRBJ2-3
CASSIHRGTYEQYF | TGCGCCAGCAGCATTCACAGGGGAACCTACGAGCAGTACTTC | 14 | TRBV5-1 | NA | TRBD1 | TRBJ2-7
CASSLASGGSLFNEQFF | TGCGCCAGCAGCCTGGCTAGCGGGGGGTCGCTGTTTAATGAGCAGTTCTTC | 17 | TRBV4-3 | NA | TRBD2 | TRBJ2-1
CASGLTSGGYNEQFF | TGTGCCAGCGGACTGACTAGCGGGGGGTACAATGAGCAGTTCTTC | 15 | TRBV7-2 | NA | TRBD2 | TRBJ2-1
CASSVEEGQEYGYTF | TGTGCCAGCAGCGTAGAAGAGGGACAGGAATATGGCTACACCTTC | 15 | TRBV9 | NA | TRBD1 | TRBJ1-2